Presented here are 19 T cell receptor beta chains from one specimen sequenced in a study of T cells after yellow fever vaccination. TCRdb reprocessed the 5' RACE reads with MiXCR, giving one entry per CDR3 protein. The sample has about 320,000 distinct CDR3 sequences, approximately 13% seen once. The sample consisted of CD4+ T cells sorted from PBMCs, taken 15 days after the yellow fever booster vaccination. The receptors originated from a man younger than 35 who received the YFV17D yellow fever vaccine.

This chain joins TRBV12-3 or TRBV12-4 and TRBJ1-2; no reliable D call. The CDR3 covers 10 residues. Trimming pared 5 bases from V and 13 bases from J, leaving 11 bases between. The DNA for the CDR3 is TGTGCCAGCAGTGGACGGGCCTCCACCTTC. Protein product: CASSGRASTF.

The chain has TRBV7-9 and TRBJ2-5; 9 bases match TRBD1. The CDR3 consists of 14 residues. Germline V gene sequence: CDR1 SEHNR, CDR2 FQNEAQ (reference sequence). J gave up 4 bases and V 6 bases, and 6 bases lay outside the gene matches. CDR3 nucleotide sequence: TGTGCCAGCAGGAAGGACAGGGGTCCAGAGACCCAGTACTTC. Its protein is CASRKDRGPETQYF.

This clonotype was counted only a few times. The chain combines TRBV6-6 with TRBJ2-1; D may correspond to TRBD1 or TRBD2 (5 bases each). Per germline, CDR1 MNHNY and CDR2 SVGAGI (reference sequence). The V end was cut by 6 bases, the J end by 2 bases, with 14 bases between. The CDR3 has 15 residues. CDR3 in amino acids: CASRPGTVTYNEQFF. The CDR3 DNA is TGTGCCAGCAGACCCGGGACGGTTACCTACAATGAGCAGTTCTTC.

The CDR3 is CASSPTGTSGFGTQYF. The CDR3, as DNA: TGTGCCAGCAGCCCTACAGGGACTAGCGGGTTCGGGACCCAGTACTTC. The gene calls are TRBV7-2 and TRBJ2-5, with 12 bases lining up with TRBD2. This CDR3 is built from 16 residues. Germline CDR1 and CDR2: SGHTA and FQGNSA. Trimming cost V 5 bases and J 7 bases; bases outside gene matches: 11.

This clonotype appeared many times. The CDR3 bases are TGTGCCAGCAGGAAAGGACAGGCAGAGACCCAGTACTTC. It codes for CASRKGQAETQYF. The chain joins TRBV7-2 to TRBJ2-5; TRBD1 aligns across 7 bases. The germline V gene encodes CDR1 SGHTA and CDR2 FQGNSA. The CDR3 sequence is 13 residues long. Trimming cost V 6 bases and J 4 bases; bases outside gene matches: 5.

J is TRBJ2-1 and V is TRBV12-3 or TRBV12-4; TRBD1 aligns across 9 bases. There are 14 residues in the CDR3. After removal of 3 bases from V and 7 bases from J, the junction contained 4 bases not matched to a gene. CDR3 amino acids: CASSFGTGRNEQFF. The CDR3 DNA is TGTGCCAGCAGTTTCGGGACAGGGAGGAATGAGCAGTTCTTC.

The CDR3 loop is CASSQLQGYEQYF. In DNA, the CDR3 is TGTGCCAGCTCACAACTCCAGGGGTACGAGCAGTACTTC. The rearrangement uses TRBV18 and TRBJ2-7; perhaps TRBD1 as D (6 bases). Trimming took 4 bases from V and 4 from J, leaving 11 bases between them. This CDR3 has 13 residues. The germline gives CDR1 KGHSH, CDR2 LQKENI.

The rearrangement links TRBV18 to TRBJ2-2, with TRBD1 matching over 8 bases. The germline V gene has CDR1 KGHSH and CDR2 LQKENI. The CDR3 runs 18 residues. V gave up 2 bases and J gave up 0 bases; unmatched junction bases: 8. CDR3 nucleotides: TGTGCCAGCTCACCAAAAATTGGACAGGGCCCGAACACCGGGGAGCTGTTTTTT. Its protein is CASSPKIGQGPNTGELFF.

The sample holds a few counts of this clonotype. The chain combines TRBV6-5 with TRBJ1-2; a weak D match, TRBD1 (5 bases). V lost 6 bases to trimming and J lost 0 bases, with 14 bases between them. CDR1 and CDR2 from the germline V gene are MNHEY and SVGAGI. The CDR3 spans 15 residues. The CDR3 DNA reads TGTGCCAGCAGGGAAACGACAGTTTCTAACTATGGCTACACCTTC. This encodes CASRETTVSNYGYTF.

In nucleotides, the CDR3 is TGTGCCAGCAGCCAGGGCCCGAGGAATCAGCCCCAGCATTTT. This encodes CASSQGPRNQPQHF. The chain employs TRBV12-3 or TRBV12-4 and TRBJ1-5, with D possibly being TRBD1 (5 bases). This CDR3 is 14 amino acids long. V was pared by 6 bases and J by 4 bases, with 13 bases between.

This clonotype was recorded at least ten times. CDR3 nucleotides: TGCGCCAGCGAGGGACAGGGTTACAATGAGCAGTTCTTC. It yields the protein CASEGQGYNEQFF. The chain is built from TRBV5-1 and TRBJ2-1; TRBD1 aligns across 9 bases. The CDR3 loop spans 13 amino acids. Germline CDR1 reads SGHRS; CDR2 reads YFSETQ. The V segment lost 7 bases and the J segment 4 bases; nucleotides outside the gene matches: 3.

This clonotype was seen repeatedly, ten times or more. This chain joins TRBV5-5 and TRBJ2-7; 8 bases map to TRBD1. CDR1 and CDR2 (germline): SGHKS, YYEKEE (reference sequence). J gave up 5 bases and V 3 bases, and 1 base lay outside the gene matches. The CDR3 runs to 12 residues. The DNA for the CDR3 is TGTGCCAGCAGCTGGACAGGGAACGAGCAGTACTTC. It encodes CASSWTGNEQYF.

The J gene is TRBJ1-2, the V gene TRBV14, with 12 bases fitting TRBD1. J lost 8 bases, V lost 4 bases, and 8 bases had no gene match. The CDR3 runs to 15 residues. Per the germline V gene, CDR1 is SGHDN and CDR2 is FVKESK. CDR3 amino acids: CASSPGGQGAGGYTF. In DNA form, the CDR3 reads TGTGCCAGCAGCCCAGGGGGACAGGGGGCCGGCGGCTACACCTTC.

This chain connects TRBV5-1 to TRBJ1-1; 7 nucleotides match TRBD1. Germline CDR1 reads SGHRS; CDR2 reads YFSETQ. With 3 bases clipped from V and 4 bases from J, the junction kept 6 bases outside the gene matches. The CDR3 runs 14 residues. The CDR3 DNA reads TGCGCCAGCAGCTGGACAGGATTCGGCACTGAAGCTTTCTTT. Its translation is CASSWTGFGTEAFF.

This chain joins TRBV4-1 and TRBJ1-5; 11 nucleotides align to TRBD1. The ends lost 4 bases at V and 11 bases at J; junction bases unmatched: 10. The CDR3 runs 15 residues. CDR1 is MGHRA, CDR2 YSYEKL, per germline. The CDR3 is CASSLRTGGPQAQHF. For the CDR3, the DNA is TGCGCCAGCAGCCTCCGGACAGGGGGCCCTCAAGCCCAGCATTTT.

The CDR3 DNA sequence: TGTGCCTGGACGGGCACTTTCTCTGGAAACACCATATATTTT. Encoded protein: CAWTGTFSGNTIYF. This chain connects TRBV30 to TRBJ1-3; D ambiguous. Germline-derived CDR1 and CDR2 are GTSNPN and SVGIG (reference sequence). V was cut by 4 bases and J by 0 bases, with 10 bases left in between. This CDR3 is 14 amino acids long.

This clonotype was seen ten or more times. The chain recombines TRBV7-2 with TRBJ2-1, with D perhaps matching TRBD2 (5 bases). The V gene lost 5 bases and the J gene lost 10 bases, with 12 bases spanning the gap. The CDR3 sequence is 12 residues long. The germline CDR1 and CDR2 sequences are SGHTA and FQGNSA. The chain's CDR3 is CASSGRDREQFF. CDR3 nucleotides: TGTGCCAGCAGCGGGAGAGACCGGGAGCAGTTCTTC.

The genes are TRBV6-2 or TRBV6-3 and TRBJ1-1, with D perhaps matching TRBD1 (5 bases). The CDR3 sequence is 12 residues long. Germline V CDR1 and CDR2: MNHEY, SVGEGT. V dropped 2 bases and J dropped 8 bases, with 9 bases sitting between them. The DNA of the CDR3 is TGTGCCAGCAGTTACCTAAGGGGCGAAGCTTTCTTT. Translating gives CASSYLRGEAFF.

The chain links TRBV5-1 to TRBJ2-2; D could derive from TRBD1 or TRBD2 (5 bases each). The CDR3 sequence is 15 residues long. V lost 5 bases, J lost 4 bases, and 15 bases lay in between. Per the germline V gene, CDR1 is SGHRS and CDR2 is YFSETQ. The CDR3 protein is CASSGHGVPTGELFF. As DNA, the CDR3 is TGCGCCAGCAGTGGACACGGGGTACCCACCGGGGAGCTGTTTTTT.